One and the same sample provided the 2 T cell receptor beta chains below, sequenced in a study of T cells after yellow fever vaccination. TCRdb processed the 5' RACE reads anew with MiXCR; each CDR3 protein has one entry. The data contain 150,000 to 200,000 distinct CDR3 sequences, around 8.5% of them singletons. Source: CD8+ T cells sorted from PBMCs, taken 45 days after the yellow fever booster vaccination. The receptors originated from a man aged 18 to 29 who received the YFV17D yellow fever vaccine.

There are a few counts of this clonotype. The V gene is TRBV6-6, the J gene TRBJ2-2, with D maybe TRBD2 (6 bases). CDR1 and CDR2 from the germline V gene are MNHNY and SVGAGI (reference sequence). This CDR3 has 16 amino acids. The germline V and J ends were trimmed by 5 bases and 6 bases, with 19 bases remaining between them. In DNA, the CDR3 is TGTGCCAGCAGTCCCCCCGGGGGACGCAATCCCGGGGAGCTGTTTTTT. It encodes CASSPPGGRNPGELFF.

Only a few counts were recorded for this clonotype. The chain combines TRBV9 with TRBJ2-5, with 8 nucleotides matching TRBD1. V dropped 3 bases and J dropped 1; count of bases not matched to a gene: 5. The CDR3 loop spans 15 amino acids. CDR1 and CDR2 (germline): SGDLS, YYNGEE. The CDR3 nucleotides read TGTGCCAGCAGCGAGAGCGACAGGGGCCAAGAGACCCAGTACTTC. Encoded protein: CASSESDRGQETQYF.